This T cell receptor beta chain was profiled in a study of OX40 agonist ivuxolimab in advanced cancers. The data were produced by immunoSEQ multiplex PCR, yet TCRdb's version contains in-frame clones alone and is incomplete. The data hold roughly 71,000 clones, with around 90% observed a single time. V dropped 2 bases and J dropped 2; count of bases not matched to a gene: 7. This CDR3 spans 17 amino acids. Per germline, CDR1 SGHDN and CDR2 FVKESK. This chain connects TRBV14 to TRBJ2-1; TRBD2 aligns across 9 bases. This sample comprised CD4+ or CD8+ T cells sorted from blood, obtained in a trial of the OX40 agonist ivuxolimab. The clonotype comes from an adult with an advanced solid tumor such as melanoma, head and neck, liver or kidney cancer. The CDR3 is CASSQWAGGVTYNEQFF. As DNA, the CDR3 is TGTGCCAGCAGCCAATGGGCGGGGGGGGTAACCTACAATGAGCAGTTCTTC.